These 26 T cell receptor beta chains were all obtained from the same sample, sequenced in a study of CD8 T cells in Susac syndrome. The RNA, roughly 0.45 to 1 ug, was put through reverse transcription using random hexamers. TCRdb re-called the immunoSEQ multiplex PCR reads with MiXCR, one entry per CDR3 protein. The profile shows 95,000 to 150,000 distinct CDR3 sequences, over 90% of them singletons. The sequenced material came from CD8+ T cells from PBMCs. All receptors come from a human donor with Susac syndrome.

The CDR3 spells CASSQDWGFGEQYF. The CDR3 coding sequence is TGCGCCAGCAGCCAAGATTGGGGCTTCGGGGAGCAGTACTTC. This chain links TRBV4-3 with TRBJ2-7; tentative D call: TRBD1 (5 bases). The CDR3 extends over 14 amino acids. Trimming took off 0 bases at V and 7 bases at J, with 13 bases between the two ends. Germline V lookup: CDR1 LGHNA, CDR2 YSLEER.

In DNA form, the CDR3 reads TGTGCCACCTCGAGCCGGGACCCTTACGGAGATACGCAGTATTTT. Its translation is CATSSRDPYGDTQYF. The rearrangement joins TRBV24-1 to TRBJ2-3; TRBD1 or TRBD2 may be the D gene (5 bases each). The CDR3 runs 15 residues. V lost 9 bases to trimming and J lost 5 bases, with 20 bases between them. Germline V CDR1 and CDR2: KGHDR, SFDVKD.

J is TRBJ1-1 and V is TRBV15; D is perhaps TRBD1 (6 bases). The CDR3 runs to 15 residues. V was shortened by 5 bases and J by 2 bases, with 15 bases between the two germline ends. Germline lookup yields CDR1 LNHNV and CDR2 YYDKDF (reference sequence). The CDR3 spells CATSRNRELNTEAFF. Here the CDR3 DNA reads TGTGCCACCAGCCGTAACAGGGAGTTAAACACTGAAGCTTTCTTT.

J is TRBJ1-1 and V is TRBV29-1, with 7 bases identical to TRBD1. Germline values: CDR1 SQVTM, CDR2 ANQGSEA. V trimming: 3 bases; J trimming: 4 bases; junction bases outside the gene matches: 5. This CDR3 spans 13 amino acids. The CDR3, as DNA: TGCAGCGTTGACAAGGGGGCAGGCACTGAAGCTTTCTTT. It is translated as CSVDKGAGTEAFF. The variable domain in full, with the rest retrieved from reference TRBV29-1 and TRBJ1-1, is SAVISQKPSRDICQRGTSLTIQCQVDSQVTMMFWYRQQPGQSLTLIATANQGSEATYESGFVIDKFPISRPNLTFSTLTVSNMSPEDSSIYLCSVDKGAGTEAFFGQGTRLTVV.

This chain connects TRBV20-1 to TRBJ2-2; TRBD1 is a possible D gene (5 bases). CDR3 length: 18 residues. The V and J ends lost 0 bases and 1 base respectively, with 18 bases between them. In germline, CDR1 is DFQATT, CDR2 SNEGSKA (reference sequence). The CDR3 nucleotides read TGCAGTGCTAGAGATGAGAGCAGGGAATATTTGAACACCGGGGAGCTGTTTTTT. This codes for CSARDESREYLNTGELFF.

The chain uses TRBV25-1 and TRBJ2-5; D may match TRBD1 or TRBD2 (6 bases each). CDR3 length equals 13 residues. V lost 2 bases to trimming and J lost 5 bases, with 9 bases between them. CDR1 and CDR2 (germline): MGHDK, SYGVNS. CDR3 residues: CASSEGGQETQYF. The CDR3 coding sequence is TGTGCCAGCAGTGAAGGGGGGCAGGAGACCCAGTACTTC.

The chain links TRBV29-1 to TRBJ1-1; 7 bases line up with TRBD1. CDR3 size: 12 residues. Germline-derived CDR1 and CDR2 are SQVTM and ANQGSEA. With V trimmed by 7 bases and J by 1 base, 3 bases remained unmatched. CDR3 amino acids: CSAWTGNTEAFF. For the CDR3, the DNA is TGCAGCGCATGGACAGGGAACACTGAAGCTTTCTTT.

DNA for the CDR3: TGTGCCAGCACCAAGACAGGTAGCAATCAGCCCCAGCATTTT. Amino acid sequence: CASTKTGSNQPQHF. This chain joins TRBV27 and TRBJ1-5; weak D call: TRBD1 (6 bases). The CDR3 length is 14 residues. Trimming left V 7 bases short and J 0 bases short, with 10 bases between. Germline values: CDR1 MNHEY, CDR2 SMNVEV (reference sequence).

The chain carries TRBV29-1 and TRBJ2-5, with TRBD2 identical over 7 bases. CDR1 and CDR2 from the germline V gene are SQVTM and ANQGSEA. CDR3 length equals 12 residues. After removal of 6 bases from V and 4 bases from J, the junction contained 5 bases not matched to a gene. The chain's CDR3 is CSVRLALETQYF. The CDR3 region has the DNA TGCAGCGTGAGACTAGCCTTAGAGACCCAGTACTTC. The complete variable domain, with remaining parts taken from reference TRBV29-1 and TRBJ2-5, reads SAVISQKPSRDICQRGTSLTIQCQVDSQVTMMFWYRQQPGQSLTLIATANQGSEATYESGFVIDKFPISRPNLTFSTLTVSNMSPEDSSIYLCSVRLALETQYFGPGTRLLVL.

This clonotype appeared once. The gene calls are TRBV15 and TRBJ1-6; D remains ambiguous. CDR1 is LNHNV, CDR2 YYDKDF, per germline (reference sequence). V was trimmed by 0 bases and J by 5 bases, leaving 11 bases between them. CDR3 length: 16 amino acids. For the CDR3, the DNA is TGTGCCACCAGCAGAGATCGGCAGACTCATAATTCACCCCTCCACTTT. It specifies CATSRDRQTHNSPLHF. Supplemented by reference TRBV15 and TRBJ1-6, the full variable domain reads DAMVIQNPRYQVTQFGKPVTLSCSQTLNHNVMYWYQQKSSQAPKLLFHYYDKDFNNEADTPDNFQSRRPNTSFCFLDIRSPGLGDTAMYLCATSRDRQTHNSPLHFGNGTRLTVT.

V is TRBV12-3 or TRBV12-4 and J is TRBJ1-2; 7 bases agree with TRBD1. The CDR3 extends over 14 amino acids. The V gene end was trimmed by 4 bases and the J gene end by 4 bases; junction bases not matched to a gene: 6. The CDR3 sequence: CASSWGQLLYGYTF. The DNA of the CDR3 is TGTGCCAGCAGTTGGGGACAGCTTCTCTATGGCTACACCTTC.

This clonotype was recorded only once. The genes are TRBV6-2 or TRBV6-3 and TRBJ2-7, with 7 bases aligning to TRBD1. Germline lookup yields CDR1 MNHEY and CDR2 SVGEGT. The ends lost 5 bases at V and 5 bases at J; junction bases unmatched: 6. The CDR3 sequence is 13 residues long. The CDR3 reads CASSGDSWNEQYF. In nucleotides, the CDR3 is TGTGCCAGCAGTGGGGACAGTTGGAACGAGCAGTACTTC.

This clonotype has just one count. The chain is built from TRBV2 and TRBJ2-5; 7 nucleotides line up with TRBD2. The germline gives CDR1 SNHLY, CDR2 FYNNEI. Trimming removed 4 bases from V and 4 bases from J; junction bases left unmatched: 12. CDR3 length equals 16 residues. The CDR3 region is CASSGASGEVGETQYF. CDR3 coding DNA: TGTGCCAGCAGTGGGGCCAGCGGGGAAGTAGGAGAGACCCAGTACTTC.

The V and J genes are TRBV29-1 and TRBJ2-7; tentatively, D is TRBD1 (6 bases). Deletions cut 6 bases from V and 4 bases from J, with 16 bases between. CDR1 and CDR2 from the germline V gene are SQVTM and ANQGSEA. This CDR3 has 13 residues. CDR3 in amino acids: CSVLTGVLYEQYF. CDR3 DNA: TGCAGCGTGTTGACAGGAGTTCTTTACGAGCAGTACTTC.

Only a few counts were recorded for this clonotype. The chain couples TRBV4-2 to TRBJ2-7; the match to TRBD1 covers 9 bases. The CDR3 sequence is 15 residues long. Germline loops: CDR1 LGHNA, CDR2 YNFKEQ. The ends lost 1 base at V and 2 bases at J; junction bases unmatched: 3. The CDR3: CASSQVGTGPYEQYF. The CDR3 coding sequence is TGTGCCAGCAGCCAAGTCGGGACAGGGCCCTACGAGCAGTACTTC.

The chain combines TRBV5-4 with TRBJ1-2, with D possibly TRBD1 on 5 matching bases. Per the germline V gene, CDR1 is SGHNT and CDR2 is YYREEE (reference sequence). The CDR3 covers 15 residues. V lost 1 base and J lost 6, with 16 bases in between. The CDR3 sequence: CASSLRGAPRDGYTF. The CDR3 DNA reads as TGTGCCAGCAGCTTGAGGGGCGCCCCTCGGGATGGCTACACCTTC.

This chain links TRBV9 with TRBJ2-7, with no clear D. Germline V gives CDR1 SGDLS, CDR2 YYNGEE. Deletions cut 4 bases from V and 7 bases from J, with 18 bases between. This CDR3 region has 14 residues. The CDR3, as DNA: TGTGCCAGCAGCCCCTTTACTGGAGCCGATGAGCAGTACTTC. Residues: CASSPFTGADEQYF.

This clonotype was observed a single time. V is TRBV4-1 and J is TRBJ2-5; D gene unclear. This CDR3 is 11 amino acids long. Germline assignment: CDR1 MGHRA and CDR2 YSYEKL. Trimming took 1 base from V and 4 from J, leaving 1 base between them. The CDR3 spells CASSQAETQYF. The CDR3 bases are TGCGCCAGCAGCCAAGCAGAGACCCAGTACTTC.

The V and J genes are TRBV27 and TRBJ2-5, with unresolved D. V was clipped by 6 bases and J by 7 bases, with 18 bases between them. This CDR3 is built from 14 residues. Germline CDR1 is MNHEY and CDR2 is SMNVEV (reference sequence). For the CDR3, the DNA is TGTGCCAGCAGCCATTACTCGGAGCAGGCGACCCAGTACTTC. Translation gives CASSHYSEQATQYF.

This rearrangement joins TRBV7-9 to TRBJ2-2, with D maybe TRBD1 (5 bases). V shed 5 bases and J shed 8 bases, with 9 bases lying between them. Germline V gives CDR1 SEHNR, CDR2 FQNEAQ (reference sequence). The CDR3 has 12 amino acids. The CDR3 nucleotides read TGTGCCAGCAGCGGTGGACAAGGGGAGCTGTTTTTT. This gives the protein CASSGGQGELFF.

This chain connects TRBV25-1 to TRBJ2-7; TRBD1 aligns across 7 bases. The V and J ends lost 6 bases and 0 bases, in that order; junction bases with no gene match: 5. CDR1 is MGHDK, CDR2 SYGVNS, per germline. The CDR3 is 14 residues long. The CDR3 spells CASSGQELSYEQYF. CDR3 nucleotide sequence: TGTGCCAGCAGCGGACAGGAACTCTCCTACGAGCAGTACTTC.

This chain joins TRBV27 and TRBJ2-7; 11 positions match TRBD1. The CDR3 covers 16 residues. V was clipped by 2 bases and J by 3 bases; unmatched bases: 6. Per the germline V gene, CDR1 is MNHEY and CDR2 is SMNVEV (reference sequence). CDR3 DNA sequence: TGTGCCAGCAGTTTAGGACAGGGGGCCCTCGGCTACGAGCAGTACTTC. Translated, it gives CASSLGQGALGYEQYF.

The rearrangement uses TRBV5-1 and TRBJ2-7; D not resolved. V was cut by 0 bases and J by 0 bases, with 7 bases left in between. The CDR3 has 14 residues. Per the germline V gene, CDR1 is SGHRS and CDR2 is YFSETQ. The chain's CDR3 is CASSLEGVSYEQYF. The DNA for the CDR3 is TGCGCCAGCAGCTTGGAGGGTGTCTCCTACGAGCAGTACTTC.

This chain connects TRBV30 to TRBJ2-2, with 8 bases identical to TRBD1. V trimming: 3 bases; J trimming: 7 bases; junction bases outside the gene matches: 16. CDR1 and CDR2 (germline): GTSNPN, SVGIG (reference sequence). The CDR3 consists of 17 residues. CDR3 in DNA: TGTGCCTGGAGCGAGGACAGGGAGGATCCCTCGTACGGGGAGCTGTTTTTT. Protein sequence: CAWSEDREDPSYGELFF. Variable domain in full (rest from reference TRBV30 and TRBJ2-2): SQTIHQWPATLVQPVGSPLSLECTVEGTSNPNLYWYRQAAGRGLQLLFYSVGIGQISSEVPQNLSASRPQDRQFILSSKKLLLSDSGFYLCAWSEDREDPSYGELFFGEGSRLTVL.

V is TRBV3-1 and J is TRBJ1-5; D unclear. Germline CDR1 is LGHDT and CDR2 is YNNKEL (reference sequence). The CDR3 is 14 amino acids. Between the trimmed V and J ends, which lost 1 base and 3 bases, there was a span of 7 bases. CDR3 sequence (DNA): TGTGCCAGCAGCCAAGTCCATGACAATCAGCCCCAGCATTTT. The encoded protein is CASSQVHDNQPQHF.

This sequence joins TRBV2 and TRBJ1-1, with D perhaps matching TRBD1 (6 bases). The length of the CDR3 is 13 residues. Trimming cost V 9 bases and J 7 bases, with 18 bases left between them. Germline CDR1 reads SNHLY; CDR2 reads FYNNEI. The DNA for the CDR3 is TGTGCCAGAGGGGACACCGGGACTTTTGAAGCTTTCTTT. Its translation: CARGDTGTFEAFF.